The clone carrying this TCR beta chain was counted only a few times. This record belongs to a study of blood T cell repertoires in COVID-19. Study at large: The United States, Italy and Spain were the sources of the acute and convalescent COVID-19 samples.

From germline, CDR1 is SGDLS and CDR2 YYNGEE. This CDR3 spans 16 amino acids. The V segment lost 4 bases and the J segment 1 base; nucleotides outside the gene matches: 8. Profiled with immunoSEQ multiplex PCR; TCRdb holds only in-frame clones, not every one. In the table there are 75,000 to 90,000 clones, 75% to 85% of which are singletons. The sample consisted of peripheral blood. The rearrangement joins TRBV9 to TRBJ2-3; TRBD1 aligns across 8 bases. This TCR came from a woman between 70 and 85 years old with acute or convalescent COVID-19. CDR3 in DNA: TGTGCCAGCAGCTCCCAGACAGGGGTTGGCACAGATACGCAGTATTTT. Protein sequence: CASSSQTGVGTDTQYF.